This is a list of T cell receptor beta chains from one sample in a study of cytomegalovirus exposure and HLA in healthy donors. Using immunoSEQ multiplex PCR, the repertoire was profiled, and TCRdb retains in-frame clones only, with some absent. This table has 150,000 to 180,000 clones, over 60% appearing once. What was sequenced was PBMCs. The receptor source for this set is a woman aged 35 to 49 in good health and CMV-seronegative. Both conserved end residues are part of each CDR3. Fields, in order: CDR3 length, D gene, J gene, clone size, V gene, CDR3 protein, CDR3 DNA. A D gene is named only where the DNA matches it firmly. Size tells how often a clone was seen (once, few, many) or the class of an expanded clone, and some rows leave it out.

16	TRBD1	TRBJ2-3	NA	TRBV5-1	CASSLSEDRGTDTQYF	TGCGCCAGCAGCTTATCCGAGGACAGGGGCACAGATACGCAGTATTTT
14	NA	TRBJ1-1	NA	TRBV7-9	CASSSLRSGTEAFF	TGTGCCAGCAGTTCCCTCCGGTCCGGCACTGAAGCTTTCTTT
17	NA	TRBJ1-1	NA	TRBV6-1	CASSAGTPGALDTEAFF	TGTGCCAGCAGTGCTGGGACCCCAGGGGCGTTGGACACTGAAGCTTTCTTT
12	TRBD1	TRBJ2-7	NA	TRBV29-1	CSAGGQDYEQYF	TGCAGCGCCGGGGGACAGGACTACGAGCAGTACTTC
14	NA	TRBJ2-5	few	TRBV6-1	CASSKGGEVETQYF	TGTGCCAGCAGTAAGGGGGGGGAGGTAGAGACCCAGTACTTC
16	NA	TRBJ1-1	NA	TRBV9	CASSVAPGDYRSEAFF	TGTGCCAGCAGCGTCGCGCCAGGGGATTATAGGTCGGAAGCTTTCTTT
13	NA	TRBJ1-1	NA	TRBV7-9	CASSLVAGTEAFF	TGTGCCAGCAGCTTAGTTGCGGGTACTGAAGCTTTCTTT
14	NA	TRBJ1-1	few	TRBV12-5	CASGPGGPGAEAFF	TGTGCTAGTGGCCCAGGCGGGCCCGGTGCTGAAGCTTTCTTT
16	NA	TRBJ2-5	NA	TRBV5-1	CASSLDVGRGRETQYF	TGCGCCAGCAGCTTGGATGTCGGCAGGGGACGAGAGACCCAGTACTTC
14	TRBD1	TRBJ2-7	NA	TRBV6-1	CASSEIGTEYEQYF	TGTGCCAGCAGTGAAATCGGGACAGAATACGAGCAGTACTTC
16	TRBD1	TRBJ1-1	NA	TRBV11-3	CASSLDMGQMNTEAFF	TGTGCCAGCAGCTTAGATATGGGACAGATGAACACTGAAGCTTTCTTT
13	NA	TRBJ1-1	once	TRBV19	CASSIGSSTEAFF	TGTGCCAGTAGTATAGGATCCAGCACTGAAGCTTTCTTT
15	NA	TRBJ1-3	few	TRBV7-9	CASSLRGRSGNTIYF	TGTGCCAGCAGCTTGAGAGGAAGGTCTGGAAACACCATATATTTT
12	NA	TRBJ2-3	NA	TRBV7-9	CASSLIADTQYF	TGTGCCAGCAGCCTCATAGCAGATACGCAGTATTTT
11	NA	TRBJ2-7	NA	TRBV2	CASSPQGEQYF	TGTGCCAGCAGTCCCCAGGGGGAGCAGTACTTC
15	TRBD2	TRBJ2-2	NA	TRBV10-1	CASSEMTGGPGELFF	TGCGCCAGCAGTGAAATGACGGGAGGGCCCGGGGAGCTGTTTTTT
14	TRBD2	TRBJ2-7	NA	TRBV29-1	CSGASGGVQGEQYF	TGCAGCGGTGCCTCGGGAGGGGTGCAAGGCGAGCAGTACTTC
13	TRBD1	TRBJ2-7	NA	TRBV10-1	CASSESHRGKQYF	TGCGCCAGCAGTGAATCCCACAGGGGAAAGCAGTACTTC
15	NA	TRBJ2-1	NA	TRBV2	CASSESPSSYNEQFF	TGTGCCAGCAGTGAGTCACCTAGCTCCTACAATGAGCAGTTCTTC
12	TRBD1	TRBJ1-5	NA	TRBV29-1	CSAGTVDRAQHF	TGCAGCGCCGGGACAGTGGATCGGGCCCAGCATTTT
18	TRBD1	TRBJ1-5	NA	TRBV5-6	CASSLAGGQDFSNQPQHF	TGTGCCAGCAGCTTGGCCGGGGGACAGGATTTTAGCAATCAGCCCCAGCATTTT
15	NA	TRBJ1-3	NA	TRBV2	CASSERRVSGNTIYF	TGTGCCAGCAGTGAAAGGAGGGTCTCTGGAAACACCATATATTTT
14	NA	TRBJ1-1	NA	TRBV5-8	CASSLAGWNTEAFF	TGTGCCAGCAGCTTGGCAGGGTGGAACACTGAAGCTTTCTTT
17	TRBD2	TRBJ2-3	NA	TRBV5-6	CASSLRPSGRRTDTQYF	TGTGCCAGCAGCTTGAGGCCTAGCGGGAGACGCACAGATACGCAGTATTTT
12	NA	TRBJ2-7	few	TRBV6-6	CASSSFAYEQYF	TGTGCCAGCAGTTCCTTTGCCTACGAGCAGTACTTC
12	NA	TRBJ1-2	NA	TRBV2	CASSVGDYGYTF	TGTGCCAGCAGTGTAGGGGACTATGGCTACACCTTC
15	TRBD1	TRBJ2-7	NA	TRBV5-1	CASSAAQGTPYEQYF	TGCGCCAGCAGCGCCGCACAGGGGACGCCGTACGAGCAGTACTTC
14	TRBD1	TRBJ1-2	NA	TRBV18	CASSPFDRDYGYTF	TGTGCCAGCTCACCATTCGACAGGGACTATGGCTACACCTTC
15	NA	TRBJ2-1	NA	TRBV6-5	CASSAGTGSYNEQFF	TGTGCCAGCAGTGCCGGGACTGGCTCCTACAATGAGCAGTTCTTC
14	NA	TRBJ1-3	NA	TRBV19	CASSMVDSRNTIYF	TGTGCCAGTAGTATGGTGGACTCAAGAAACACCATATATTTT
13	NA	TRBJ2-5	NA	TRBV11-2	CASSTTGAKTQYF	TGTGCCAGCAGCACGACAGGTGCCAAGACCCAGTACTTC
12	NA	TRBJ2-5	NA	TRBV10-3	CAISAPQETQYF	TGTGCCATCAGTGCCCCCCAGGAGACCCAGTACTTC
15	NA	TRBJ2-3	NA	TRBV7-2	CASSSVAVGTDTQYF	TGTGCCAGCAGCTCCGTGGCAGTGGGCACAGATACGCAGTATTTT
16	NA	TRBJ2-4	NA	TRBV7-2	CASSLIPGQSVGIQYF	TGTGCCAGCAGCTTAATCCCGGGACAATCTGTTGGCATTCAGTACTTC
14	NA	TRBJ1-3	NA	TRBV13	CASSSRDTGNTIYF	TGTGCCAGCAGCTCCAGGGATACTGGAAACACCATATATTTT
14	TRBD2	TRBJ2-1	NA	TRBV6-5	CASSPSSGKNEQFF	TGTGCCAGCAGTCCATCTAGCGGGAAGAATGAGCAGTTCTTC
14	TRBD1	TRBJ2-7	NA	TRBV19	CASSARDRPYEQYF	TGTGCCAGTAGTGCCCGGGACAGACCCTACGAGCAGTACTTC
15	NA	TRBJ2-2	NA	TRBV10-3	CAISDFTANTGELFF	TGTGCCATCAGTGACTTCACAGCGAACACCGGGGAGCTGTTTTTT
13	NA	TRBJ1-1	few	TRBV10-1	CASSENTDTEAFF	TGCGCCAGCAGTGAGAACACAGACACTGAAGCTTTCTTT
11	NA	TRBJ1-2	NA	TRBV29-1	CSSRDSYGYTF	TGCAGCTCTAGAGATTCCTATGGCTACACCTTC
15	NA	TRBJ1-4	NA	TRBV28	CASSLGREGDEKLFF	TGTGCCAGCAGTTTAGGCAGGGAGGGCGATGAAAAACTGTTTTTT